Sequencing of this TCR beta chain was carried out in a study of beta chain features in type 1 diabetes (dated by TCRdb to the late 2010s). About the investigation overall: Mean age, gender distribution, total cell number and subset yield were not different between patients and healthy donors. Across all samples, almost 110 million sorted cells were examined, and cell number per subset correlated strongly with RNA yield. The study compared TCRB repertoires of sorted circulating CD4+ T cell subsets between recently diagnosed type 1 diabetes patients and matched healthy donors. Whereas all 30 or so donors provided naive and central memory subsets, regulatory and stem cell-like memory subsets were isolated from just 8 patients and roughly eight healthy donors.

General findings and caveats noted by the study authors: Shorter templates might be favored by PCR, yet because patient and control samples were amplified and corrected together, any such skew would affect both groups equally. Naive, central memory and regulatory TCRB repertoires appeared to be more similar among patients than among healthy donors. At VDJ recombination sites, patients with type 1 diabetes made fewer insertions and deleted more nucleotides, a pattern implying thymic rearrangement abnormalities. Because cDNA rather than genomic DNA was sequenced, highly expressing activated cells could have been over-represented, although no difference in activation and CD3 levels was found between groups. Because small numbers of individuals were included in the HLA sub-analyses, any influence of HLA type on TCRB rearrangement was left unresolved. In all four CD4+ subsets, TCRB CDR3 length was moderately but significantly shorter in type 1 diabetes patients.

The High Capacity cDNA Reverse Transcription Kit was used to reverse transcribe all of the isolated RNA, meaning that expressed TCRB transcripts were what got sequenced. Naive, central memory and regulatory T cell samples underwent deep immunoSEQ sequencing, averaging about 3.57 million total reads per sample. After sorted cells were lysed in RLT buffer, RNA was extracted with DNase-treated RNeasy Micro or Mini kits, with the choice depending on cell number. Each cell subset was processed separately to prevent cross-contamination, with patient and healthy donor samples processed together. The immunoSEQ multiplex PCR was used to amplify TCRB sequences from cDNA, yielding 87-bp fragments that span the CDR3 region. The amplicons were sequenced using the Illumina HiSeq platform. In the original analysis: PCR bias was corrected computationally using synthetic template baselines, and reads within Hamming distance 2 were collapsed, with unmergeable singletons discarded. Reads were aligned against IMGT so that V, D and J genes, CDR3 length and insertions or deletions at six rearrangement sites could be assigned. Within each subset, clonotype counts were normalized to sorted cell number, after which true diversity and Gini coefficients were computed with the tcR R package. The overlap coefficient, calculated on TCRB nucleotide sequences, was used to measure repertoire sharing. Out-of-frame TCRB sequences from naive cells were analyzed as a proxy for the pre-selection repertoire. Here the immuneACCESS table is served through TCRdb, limited to in-frame sequences with V and J called. Missing clones are a known gap in these copies; in checked studies unresolved V genes cover under half, and the rest lacks a known reason. That table is the source of V, J and clone size, and D and trimming were worked out from the DNA. Present in this sample are around 600,000 clones, under 15% of which were seen just once. Of the sample, approximately 0.11% is held by the ten largest clones.

From each donor, a single peripheral blood sample of approximately 110 mL on average was drawn into heparinised tubes. A BD FACSAria II and a panel including CD45RO, CCR7, CD25, CD127, CD95 and CD27 were used to sort naive, central memory, regulatory and stem cell-like memory CD4+ T cells. A purity above 95% was achieved for all sorted populations. PBMCs were isolated immediately by Lymphoprep density gradient centrifugation and stained directly without culture. So that batch effects would be minimized, each experiment stained and sorted samples in pairs, pairing one healthy donor with one patient. Spanning cysteine to phenylalanine, the CDR3 consists of 14 amino acids. The sequence is cut down to CDR3 DNA, 42 bases in frame from base 1. The germline V gene (reference sequence) specifies GTSNPN as CDR1 and SVGIG as CDR2. Between the V and J ends, shortened by 2 bases and 1 base respectively, the junction contains 12 bases.

In the case of this clone: Its antigen is still unknown. There are no base qualities to consult, and no much larger clone falls within one base.

Sequencing was performed on naive CD4+ T cells from blood. This specimen's cell subset or site label, per the study, means: true naive CD4+ T cells. The clonotype originates from a man between 25 and 39 years old with type 1 diabetes. The V gene is TRBV30 and the J gene is TRBJ2-7; the D gene is possibly TRBD2, with 6 bases matching. The CDR3 region reads CAWSFTGVSYEQYF. The nucleotide sequence is given as TGTGCCTGGAGTTTTACGGGGGTTTCCTACGAGCAGTACTTC.